This entry concerns a single T cell receptor beta chain. Its target is not known. This table comes from immunoSEQ multiplex PCR, and its TCRdb copy is limited to in-frame clones, with some not included. The sample records 19,000 or so clones, roughly 89% being singletons. These data originate in a study of PD-1 blockade in classical Hodgkin lymphoma. The time point is: newly diagnosed, previously untreated cHL patient sample. From thawed PBMCs, CD8+ T cells were isolated by magnetic negative selection. This CDR3 is 11 amino acids long. Trimming left V 2 bases short and J 6 bases short, with 2 bases between. Germline CDR1 is LGHNA and CDR2 is YNFKEQ. Study-wide points: Reported baseline diversity: healthy donors highest, relapsed/refractory patients lowest.

The sequencing input was CD8+ T cells from blood. The receptor's source is a human donor with classical Hodgkin lymphoma. This chain connects TRBV4-2 to TRBJ2-1; no firm D call. The CDR3 coding sequence is TGTGCCAGCAGCCAAATCAATGAGCAGTTCTTC. The encoded protein is CASSQINEQFF.